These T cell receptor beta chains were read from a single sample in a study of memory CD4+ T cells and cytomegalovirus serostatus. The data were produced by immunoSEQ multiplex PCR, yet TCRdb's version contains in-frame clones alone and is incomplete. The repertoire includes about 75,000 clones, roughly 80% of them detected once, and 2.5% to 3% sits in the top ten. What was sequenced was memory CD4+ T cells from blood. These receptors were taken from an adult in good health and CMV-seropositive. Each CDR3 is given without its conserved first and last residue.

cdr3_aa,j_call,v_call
ASSATGFTGANVLT,TRBJ2-6,TRBV4-1
ASSLTGLAGGYT,TRBJ1-2,TRBV5-4
ASSQGDRGLYGELF,TRBJ2-2,TRBV4-1
ASSLEGNTIY,TRBJ1-3,TRBV5-1
ASSSRQGQSPLH,TRBJ1-6,TRBV6-6
ASSIDLIIFSGANVLT,TRBJ2-6,TRBV19
ASSKQGGTEAF,TRBJ1-1,TRBV19
ASSRATRGTGELF,TRBJ2-2,TRBV6-5
AISESGTNTEAF,TRBJ1-1,TRBV10-3
ASSRGSGDGYT,TRBJ1-2,TRBV5-1
ASRRRDRGLPSGNTIY,TRBJ1-3,TRBV2
ASSPSLRTANTEAF,TRBJ1-1,TRBV5-1
SGTWGGGEAF,TRBJ1-1,TRBV29-1
AWRQGRTEAF,TRBJ1-1,TRBV30
ASSLFQTNTEAF,TRBJ1-1,TRBV5-1
ASSLVGGAEQY,TRBJ2-7,TRBV5-8
ASSPPRNRAYEQY,TRBJ2-7,TRBV18
ASSLHEPRDGGYT,TRBJ1-2,TRBV5-5
ASSRQDLGLAEITDTQY,TRBJ2-3,TRBV4-2
ASSPQASGNTIY,TRBJ1-3,TRBV6-5
ASKSGLAGDTQY,TRBJ2-3,TRBV10-2
ASSYDARGQGTEAF,TRBJ1-1,TRBV5-1
ASSPRNRASSTDTQY,TRBJ2-3,TRBV19
ASDNGLNRGNTGELF,TRBJ2-2,TRBV4-2
ASTRASFGPQH,TRBJ1-5,TRBV19
ASSTTGQGYSPLH,TRBJ1-6,TRBV6-1
ASSFGVNTGELF,TRBJ2-2,TRBV7-9
ASSRLTGTGTTEAF,TRBJ1-1,TRBV11-3
ASSPDRRETQY,TRBJ2-5,TRBV7-2
ASSPGQGGTDTQY,TRBJ2-3,TRBV7-9
ASSPEYGGETQY,TRBJ2-5,TRBV18
ASSLEARRGEQY,TRBJ2-7,TRBV5-1
SVENRAYYGYT,TRBJ1-2,TRBV29-1
ASSTQTDYGYT,TRBJ1-2,TRBV5-6
ASVRGLMGANVLT,TRBJ2-6,TRBV7-9
ASSPAPPGNTIY,TRBJ1-3,TRBV7-2
ASSRGTPSTDTQY,TRBJ2-3,TRBV28
ASDKTGPGNTIY,TRBJ1-3,TRBV7-9
ASRYTANTEAF,TRBJ1-1,TRBV2
ASSFGPGQPSGNTIY,TRBJ1-3,TRBV5-6
ASSPLGTYNEQF,TRBJ2-1,TRBV14
ASDRTGGYGYT,TRBJ1-2,TRBV19
ASRTGTGVAEAF,TRBJ1-1,TRBV6-5
ASTYDNEQF,TRBJ2-1,TRBV2
SALGKGQETQY,TRBJ2-5,TRBV29-1
ASSPEGQGPGTQY,TRBJ2-5,TRBV5-1
AISTGQSSNQPQH,TRBJ1-5,TRBV10-3
ASSLGASNEQF,TRBJ2-1,TRBV7-9
AWVQGARTDTQY,TRBJ2-3,TRBV30
ASSDTSANIQY,TRBJ2-4,TRBV10-2
ASKGERSNQPQH,TRBJ1-5,TRBV19
ASGFMLTGNYGYT,TRBJ1-2,TRBV12-5
ASVGTGQGYTEAF,TRBJ1-1,TRBV7-9
ASSDESPGTGELF,TRBJ2-2,TRBV2
ASSFQGSGNTIY,TRBJ1-3,TRBV11-2
ASSLPSRTRETQY,TRBJ2-5,TRBV28
ASSLESANTGELF,TRBJ2-2,TRBV5-1
AWSAQGGGYT,TRBJ1-2,TRBV30
ASSPQGNYGYT,TRBJ1-2,TRBV5-6
ASSRGSRDYDYGYT,TRBJ1-2,TRBV7-9